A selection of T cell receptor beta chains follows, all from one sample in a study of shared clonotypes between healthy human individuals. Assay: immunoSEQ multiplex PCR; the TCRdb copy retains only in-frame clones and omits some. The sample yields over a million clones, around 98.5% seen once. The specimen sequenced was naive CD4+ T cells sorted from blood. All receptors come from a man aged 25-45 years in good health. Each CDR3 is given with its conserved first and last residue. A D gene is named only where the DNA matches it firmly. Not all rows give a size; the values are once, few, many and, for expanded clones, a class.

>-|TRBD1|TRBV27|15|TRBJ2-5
CASSPLGQGQETQYF
TGTGCCAGCAGTCCCTTAGGACAGGGACAAGAGACCCAGTACTTC
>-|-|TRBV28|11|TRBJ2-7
CASRKAEWQYF
TGTGCCAGCAGGAAAGCGGAGTGGCAGTACTTC
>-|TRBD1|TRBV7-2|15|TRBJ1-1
CASSILQGVGTEAFF
TGTGCCAGCAGCATTCTGCAGGGGGTCGGCACTGAAGCTTTCTTT
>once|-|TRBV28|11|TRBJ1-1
CATGVPTEAFF
TGTGCCACCGGAGTTCCCACTGAAGCTTTCTTT
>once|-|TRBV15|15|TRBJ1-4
CATKLAGASNEKLFF
TGTGCCACCAAGCTCGCAGGGGCGTCTAATGAAAAACTGTTTTTT
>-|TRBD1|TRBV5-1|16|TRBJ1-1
CASSWDGQGLNTEAFF
TGCGCCAGCAGCTGGGACGGACAGGGCCTGAACACTGAAGCTTTCTTT
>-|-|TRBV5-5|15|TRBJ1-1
CASSLAWGRDTEAFF
TGTGCCAGCAGCTTGGCCTGGGGCAGGGACACTGAAGCTTTCTTT
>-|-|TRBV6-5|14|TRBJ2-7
CASRLGGANYEQYF
TGTGCCAGCCGGCTGGGGGGGGCGAACTACGAGCAGTACTTC
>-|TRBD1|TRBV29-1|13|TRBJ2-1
CSVAGQGYNEQFF
TGCAGCGTTGCGGGACAGGGATACAATGAGCAGTTCTTC
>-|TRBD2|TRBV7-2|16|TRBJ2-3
CASSLLAGGGTDTQYF
TGTGCCAGCAGCTTACTAGCGGGAGGTGGGACAGATACGCAGTATTTT
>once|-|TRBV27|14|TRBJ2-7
CASSFTAGLYEQYF
TGTGCCAGCAGTTTCACAGCCGGGTTATACGAGCAGTACTTC
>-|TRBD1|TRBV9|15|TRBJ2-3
CASKPGQGALDTQYF
TGTGCCAGCAAGCCGGGACAGGGGGCCCTGGATACGCAGTATTTT
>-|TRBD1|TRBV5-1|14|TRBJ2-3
CASSLGQSTDTQYF
TGCGCCAGCAGCCTGGGACAGAGCACAGATACGCAGTATTTT